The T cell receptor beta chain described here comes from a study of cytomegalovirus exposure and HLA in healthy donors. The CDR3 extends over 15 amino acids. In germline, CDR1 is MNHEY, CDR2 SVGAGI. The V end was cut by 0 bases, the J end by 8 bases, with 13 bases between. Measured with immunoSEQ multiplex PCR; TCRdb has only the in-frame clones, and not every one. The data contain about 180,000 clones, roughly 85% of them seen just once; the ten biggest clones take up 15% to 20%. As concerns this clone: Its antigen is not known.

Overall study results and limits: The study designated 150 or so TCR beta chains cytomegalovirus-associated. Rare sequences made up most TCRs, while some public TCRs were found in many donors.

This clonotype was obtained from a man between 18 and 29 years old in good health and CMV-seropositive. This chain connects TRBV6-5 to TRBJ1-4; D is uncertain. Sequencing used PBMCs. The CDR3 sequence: CASSYSSRFGEKLFF. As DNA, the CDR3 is TGTGCCAGCAGTTACTCGAGCAGGTTCGGCGAAAAACTGTTTTTT.